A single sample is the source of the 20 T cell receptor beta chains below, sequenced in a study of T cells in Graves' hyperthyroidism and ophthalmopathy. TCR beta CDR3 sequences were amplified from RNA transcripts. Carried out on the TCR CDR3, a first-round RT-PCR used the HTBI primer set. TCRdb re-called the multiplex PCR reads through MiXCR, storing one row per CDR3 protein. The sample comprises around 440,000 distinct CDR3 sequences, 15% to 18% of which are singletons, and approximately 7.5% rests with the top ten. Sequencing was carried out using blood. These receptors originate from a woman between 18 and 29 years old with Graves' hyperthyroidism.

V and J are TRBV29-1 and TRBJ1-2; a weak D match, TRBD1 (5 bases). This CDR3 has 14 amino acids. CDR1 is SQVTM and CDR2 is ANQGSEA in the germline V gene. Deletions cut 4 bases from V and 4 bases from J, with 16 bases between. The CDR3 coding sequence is TGCAGCGTTGCCCTCCGGGGACCCGGCTATGGCTACACCTTC. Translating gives CSVALRGPGYGYTF.

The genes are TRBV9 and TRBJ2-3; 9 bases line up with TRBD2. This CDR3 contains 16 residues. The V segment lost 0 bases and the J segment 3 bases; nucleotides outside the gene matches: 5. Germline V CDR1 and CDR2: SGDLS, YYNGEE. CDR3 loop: CASSVVVGLATDTQYF. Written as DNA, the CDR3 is TGTGCCAGCAGCGTAGTTGTGGGACTAGCAACAGATACGCAGTATTTT.

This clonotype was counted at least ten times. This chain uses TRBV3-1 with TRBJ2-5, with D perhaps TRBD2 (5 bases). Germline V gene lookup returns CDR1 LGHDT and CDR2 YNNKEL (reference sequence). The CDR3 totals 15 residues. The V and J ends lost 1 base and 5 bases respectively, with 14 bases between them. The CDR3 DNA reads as TGTGCCAGCAGCCAAGGCACTACTAGGTGGGAGACCCAGTACTTC. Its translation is CASSQGTTRWETQYF.

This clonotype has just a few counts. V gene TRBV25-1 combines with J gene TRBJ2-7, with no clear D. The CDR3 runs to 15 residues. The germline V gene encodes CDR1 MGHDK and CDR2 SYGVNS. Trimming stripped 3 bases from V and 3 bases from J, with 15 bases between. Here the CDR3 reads CASSEPAAQNYEQYF. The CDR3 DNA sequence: TGTGCCAGCAGTGAGCCTGCAGCCCAAAACTACGAGCAGTACTTC.

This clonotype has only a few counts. The DNA of the CDR3 is TGTGCCAGCAGCTATACTAGCGTCCATGAGCAGTTCTTC. As protein: CASSYTSVHEQFF. The rearrangement links TRBV5-4 to TRBJ2-1; 7 nucleotides match TRBD2. Per the germline V gene, CDR1 is SGHNT and CDR2 is YYREEE (reference sequence). The CDR3 has 13 amino acids. Losses at the gene ends were 3 bases for V and 8 bases for J; bases not matched to a gene: 5. Looking up the rest from reference TRBV5-4 and TRBJ2-1 gives the full variable domain: ETGVTQSPTHLIKTRGQQVTLRCSSQSGHNTVSWYQQALGQGPQFIFQYYREEENGRGNFPPRFSGLQFPNYSSELNVNALELDDSALYLCASSYTSVHEQFFGPGTRLTVL.

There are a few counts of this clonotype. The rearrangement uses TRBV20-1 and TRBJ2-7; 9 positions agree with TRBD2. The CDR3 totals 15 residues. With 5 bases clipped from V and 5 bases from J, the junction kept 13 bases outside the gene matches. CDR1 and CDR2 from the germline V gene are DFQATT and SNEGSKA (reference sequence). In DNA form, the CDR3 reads TGCAGTGCTCATCAAGGGGCGGGAGGGCCCCACGAGCAGTACTTC. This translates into CSAHQGAGGPHEQYF.

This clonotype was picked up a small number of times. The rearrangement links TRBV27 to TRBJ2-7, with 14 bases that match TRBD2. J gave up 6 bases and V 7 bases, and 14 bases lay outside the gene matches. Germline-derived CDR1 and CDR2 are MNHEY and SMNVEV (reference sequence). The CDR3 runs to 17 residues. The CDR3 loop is CASTKGLAGAVLSEQYF. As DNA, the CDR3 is TGTGCCAGCACCAAGGGACTAGCGGGAGCAGTTCTATCCGAGCAGTACTTC.

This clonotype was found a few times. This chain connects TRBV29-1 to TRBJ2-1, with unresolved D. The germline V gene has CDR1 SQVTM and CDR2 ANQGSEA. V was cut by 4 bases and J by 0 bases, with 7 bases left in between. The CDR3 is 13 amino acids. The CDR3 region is CSVGARSYNEQFF. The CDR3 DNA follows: TGCAGCGTTGGGGCCCGCTCCTACAATGAGCAGTTCTTC.

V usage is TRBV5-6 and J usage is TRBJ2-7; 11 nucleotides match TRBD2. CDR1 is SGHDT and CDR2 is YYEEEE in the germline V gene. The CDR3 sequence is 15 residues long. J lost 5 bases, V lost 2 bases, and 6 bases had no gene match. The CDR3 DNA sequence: TGTGCCAGCAGCTTCCCTAGCGGGGGGACCCACGAGCAGTACTTC. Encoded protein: CASSFPSGGTHEQYF. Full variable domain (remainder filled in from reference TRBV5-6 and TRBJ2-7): DAGVTQSPTHLIKTRGQQVTLRCSPKSGHDTVSWYQQALGQGPQFIFQYYEEEERQRGNFPDRFSGHQFPNYSSELNVNALLLGDSALYLCASSFPSGGTHEQYFGPGTRLTVT.

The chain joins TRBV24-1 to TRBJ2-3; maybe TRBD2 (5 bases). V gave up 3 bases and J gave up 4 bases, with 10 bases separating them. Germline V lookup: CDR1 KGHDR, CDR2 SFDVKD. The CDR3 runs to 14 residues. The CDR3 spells CATSDTKLADTQYF. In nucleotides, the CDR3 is TGTGCCACCAGTGATACTAAACTAGCAGATACGCAGTATTTT.

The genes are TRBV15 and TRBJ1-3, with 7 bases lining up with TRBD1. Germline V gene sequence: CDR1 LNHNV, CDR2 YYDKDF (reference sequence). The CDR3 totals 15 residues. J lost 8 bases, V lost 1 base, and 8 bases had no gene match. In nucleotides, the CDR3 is TGTGCCACCAGCAGAGTAGGCTACAGGGGCCACACCATATATTTT. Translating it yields CATSRVGYRGHTIYF.

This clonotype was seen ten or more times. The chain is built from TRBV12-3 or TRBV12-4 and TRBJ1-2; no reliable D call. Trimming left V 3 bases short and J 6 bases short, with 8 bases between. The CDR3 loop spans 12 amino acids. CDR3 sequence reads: CASSFGWDGYTF. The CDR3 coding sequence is TGTGCCAGCAGTTTTGGGTGGGATGGCTACACCTTC.

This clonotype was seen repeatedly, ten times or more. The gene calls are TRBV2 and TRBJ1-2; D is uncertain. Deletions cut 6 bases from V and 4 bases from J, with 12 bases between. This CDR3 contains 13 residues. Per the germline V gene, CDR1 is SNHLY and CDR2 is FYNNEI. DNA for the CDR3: TGTGCCAGCAGCCCGAGGGCAGCCTATGGCTACACCTTC. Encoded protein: CASSPRAAYGYTF.

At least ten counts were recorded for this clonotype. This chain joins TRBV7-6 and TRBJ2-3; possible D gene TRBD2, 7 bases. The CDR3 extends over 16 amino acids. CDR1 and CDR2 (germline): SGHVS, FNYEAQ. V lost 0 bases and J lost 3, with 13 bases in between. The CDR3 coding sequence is TGTGCCAGCAGCTTAGCGGCTGCGGGGGCGACAGATACGCAGTATTTT. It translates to CASSLAAAGATDTQYF.

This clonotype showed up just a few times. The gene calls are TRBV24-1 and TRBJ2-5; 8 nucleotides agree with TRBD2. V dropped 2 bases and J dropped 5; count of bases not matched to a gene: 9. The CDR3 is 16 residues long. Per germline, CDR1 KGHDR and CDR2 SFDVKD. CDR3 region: CATSDYPAGVSETQYF. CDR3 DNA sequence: TGTGCCACCAGTGATTATCCAGCGGGAGTATCGGAGACCCAGTACTTC.

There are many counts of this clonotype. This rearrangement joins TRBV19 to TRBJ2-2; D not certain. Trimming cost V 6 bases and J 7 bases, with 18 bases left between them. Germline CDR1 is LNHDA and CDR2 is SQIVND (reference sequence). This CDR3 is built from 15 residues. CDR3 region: CASSWVLTRHGELFF. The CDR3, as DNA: TGTGCCAGTAGCTGGGTATTAACACGTCACGGGGAGCTGTTTTTT.

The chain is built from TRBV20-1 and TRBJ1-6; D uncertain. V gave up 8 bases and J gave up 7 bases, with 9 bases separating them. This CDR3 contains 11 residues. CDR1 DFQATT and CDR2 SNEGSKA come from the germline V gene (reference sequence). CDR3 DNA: TGCAGTACGTGTGTAAATTCACCCCTCCACTTT. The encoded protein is CSTCVNSPLHF.

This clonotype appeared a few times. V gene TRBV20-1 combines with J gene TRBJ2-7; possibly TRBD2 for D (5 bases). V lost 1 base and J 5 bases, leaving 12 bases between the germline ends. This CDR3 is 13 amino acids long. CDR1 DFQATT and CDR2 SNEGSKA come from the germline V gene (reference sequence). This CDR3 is CSARGGIDNEQYF. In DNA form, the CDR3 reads TGCAGTGCTAGAGGAGGGATCGACAACGAGCAGTACTTC.

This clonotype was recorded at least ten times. The CDR3 protein is CATSDSTREGNTDTQYF. In DNA form, the CDR3 reads TGTGCCACCAGTGATTCTACGCGGGAGGGGAACACAGATACGCAGTATTTT. The chain recombines TRBV24-1 with TRBJ2-3, with 9 bases lining up with TRBD2. The CDR3 runs 17 residues. The V and J ends lost 2 bases and 2 bases, in that order; junction bases with no gene match: 7. The germline gives CDR1 KGHDR, CDR2 SFDVKD.

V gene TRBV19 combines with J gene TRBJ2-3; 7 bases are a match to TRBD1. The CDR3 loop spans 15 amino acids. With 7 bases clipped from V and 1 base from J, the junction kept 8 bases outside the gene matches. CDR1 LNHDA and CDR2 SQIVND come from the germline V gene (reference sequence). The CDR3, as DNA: TGTGCCAGTACCGACAGGGTCCGAGGCACAGATACGCAGTATTTT. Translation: CASTDRVRGTDTQYF.